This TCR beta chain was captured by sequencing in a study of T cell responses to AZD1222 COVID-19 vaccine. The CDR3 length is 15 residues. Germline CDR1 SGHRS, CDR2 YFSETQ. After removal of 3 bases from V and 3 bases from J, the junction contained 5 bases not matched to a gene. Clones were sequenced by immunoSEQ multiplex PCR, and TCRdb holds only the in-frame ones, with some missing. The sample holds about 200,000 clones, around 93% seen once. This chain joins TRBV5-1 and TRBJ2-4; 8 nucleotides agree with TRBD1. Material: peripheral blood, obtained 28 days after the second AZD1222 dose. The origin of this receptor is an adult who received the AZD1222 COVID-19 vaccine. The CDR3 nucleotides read TGCGCCAGCAGCTCCCAGACAGGGGTCAAAAACATTCAGTACTTC. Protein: CASSSQTGVKNIQYF.